This T cell receptor (beta chain) was obtained from a study of T-cell memory formation after mild COVID-19. TCRdb used MiXCR to reprocess the 5' RACE reads, holding one entry per CDR3 protein. The sample includes around 390,000 distinct CDR3 sequences, 15% to 20% of them seen just once. This clonotype originated in a man younger than 35 who had mild COVID-19 (a few samples of this study predate the infection). Cell type and time point are not known. Specimen: PBMCs or a T cell subset sorted from them (not recorded which).

The CDR3 loop is CASNQGGAKNIQYF. The CDR3 DNA reads TGTGCCAGCAACCAAGGGGGGGCCAAAAACATTCAGTACTTC. The chain links TRBV5-5 to TRBJ2-4, with D perhaps assigned TRBD1 or TRBD2 (6 bases each). CDR1 SGHKS and CDR2 YYEKEE come from the germline V gene (reference sequence). Trimming cost V 6 bases and J 1 base, with 11 bases left between them. The CDR3 contains 14 residues.